The source of this T cell receptor beta chain is a study of T cells in localized non-small cell lung cancer. Regarding this clone: Its antigen remains unidentified.

This table comes from immunoSEQ multiplex PCR, and its TCRdb copy is limited to in-frame clones, with some not included. The data contain tens of thousands of clones, roughly 87% of them singletons. Study-wide points: Uninvolved adjacent lung had higher T cell clonality than tumor and all other tissues. Turning up in adjacent lung were a median around 60 of the top 100 tumor clones.

The CDR3 loop spans 14 amino acids. V trimming: 3 bases; J trimming: 5 bases; junction bases outside the gene matches: 4. The germline gives CDR1 KGHSH, CDR2 LQKENI. V gene TRBV18 combines with J gene TRBJ2-3; 8 bases line up with TRBD2. The sequence was collected from a male donor aged 60 or older with stage III squamous cell lung carcinoma. The source material was peripheral blood, sampled before any cancer treatment. The CDR3 is CASSPGLAGDTQYF. DNA of the CDR3: TGTGCCAGCTCACCCGGACTAGCCGGAGATACGCAGTATTTT. Filled out from reference TRBV18 and TRBJ2-3, the complete variable domain reads NAGVMQNPRHLVRRRGQEARLRCSPMKGHSHVYWYRQLPEEGLKFMVYLQKENIIDESGMPKERFSAEFPKEGPSILRIQQVVRGDSAAYFCASSPGLAGDTQYFGPGTRLTVL.